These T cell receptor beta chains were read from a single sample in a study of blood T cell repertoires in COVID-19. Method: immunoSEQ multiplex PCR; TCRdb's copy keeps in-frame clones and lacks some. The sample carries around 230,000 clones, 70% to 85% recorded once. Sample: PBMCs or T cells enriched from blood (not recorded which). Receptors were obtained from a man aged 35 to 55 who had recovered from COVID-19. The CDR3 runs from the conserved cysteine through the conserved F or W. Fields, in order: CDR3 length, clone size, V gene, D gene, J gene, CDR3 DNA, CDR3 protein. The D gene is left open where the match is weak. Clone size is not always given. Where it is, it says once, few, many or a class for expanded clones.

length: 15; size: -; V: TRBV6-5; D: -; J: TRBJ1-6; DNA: TGTGCCAGCAGCCGACTAGGCTCCTATAATTCACCCCTCCACTTT; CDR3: CASSRLGSYNSPLHF
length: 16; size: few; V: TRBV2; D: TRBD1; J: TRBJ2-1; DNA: TGTGCCAGCAGCGCCCAAGGACAGGGGGCGACGTATGAGCAGTTCTTC; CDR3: CASSAQGQGATYEQFF
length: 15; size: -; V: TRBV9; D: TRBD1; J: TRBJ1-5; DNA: TGTGCCAGCAGCGTAGGGGACAGTTTTAATCAGCCCCAGCATTTT; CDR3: CASSVGDSFNQPQHF
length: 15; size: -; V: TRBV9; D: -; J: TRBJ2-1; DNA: TGTGCCAGCAGCGTAGCTAGTCCGCCCTACAATGAGCAGTTCTTC; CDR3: CASSVASPPYNEQFF
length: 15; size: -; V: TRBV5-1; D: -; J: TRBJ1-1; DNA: TGCGCCAGCAGTGGTCTGGCAGGGGTGAACACTGAAGCTTTCTTT; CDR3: CASSGLAGVNTEAFF
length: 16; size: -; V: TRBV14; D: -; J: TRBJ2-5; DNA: TGTGCCAGCAGCCAAGCGGGTCTAGACCTCCAAGAGACCCAGTACTTC; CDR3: CASSQAGLDLQETQYF
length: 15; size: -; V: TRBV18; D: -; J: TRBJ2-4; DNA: TGTGCCAGCTCACCAGTTGGCAGGGCACAAAACATTCAGTACTTC; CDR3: CASSPVGRAQNIQYF
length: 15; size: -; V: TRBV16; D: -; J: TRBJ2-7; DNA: TGTGCCAGCAGCCGTCGGGTAATCGAGTCCTACGAGCAGTACTTC; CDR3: CASSRRVIESYEQYF
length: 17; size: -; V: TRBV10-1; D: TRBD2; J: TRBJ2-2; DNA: TGCGCCAGCAGTGTGGCTAGCGGTCCCTTTAGGGCCGGGGAGCTGTTTTTT; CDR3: CASSVASGPFRAGELFF
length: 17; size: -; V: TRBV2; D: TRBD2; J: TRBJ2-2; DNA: TGTGCCAGCAGACTACCGGGACTAGCGGCAAACACCGGGGAGCTGTTTTTT; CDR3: CASRLPGLAANTGELFF
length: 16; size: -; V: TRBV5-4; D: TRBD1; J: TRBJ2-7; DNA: TGTGCCAGCAGCTTGAACAGGGGGTCCCGCTCCTACGAGCAGTACTTC; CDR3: CASSLNRGSRSYEQYF
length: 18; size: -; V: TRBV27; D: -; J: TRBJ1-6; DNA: TGTGCCAGCAGTCCCCAGGGCAGCGACCTTTACTATAATTCACCCCTCCACTTT; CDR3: CASSPQGSDLYYNSPLHF
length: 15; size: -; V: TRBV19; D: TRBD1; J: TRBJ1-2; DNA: TGTGCCAGTAGTCCCCCCCCACAGGGGGTGGATGGCTACACCTTC; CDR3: CASSPPPQGVDGYTF
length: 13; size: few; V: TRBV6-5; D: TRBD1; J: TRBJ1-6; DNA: TGTGCCAGCAGCCGGGGACAGGGGACACCCCTCCACTTT; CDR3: CASSRGQGTPLHF
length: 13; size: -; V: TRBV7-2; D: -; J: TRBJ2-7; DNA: TGTGCCAGCAGCTTAGAACTGCGCGCCGAGCAGTACTTC; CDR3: CASSLELRAEQYF
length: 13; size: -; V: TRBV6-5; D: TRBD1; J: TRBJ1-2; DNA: TGTGCCACCCAGTTACCGGGGACAGTGGGCTACACCTTC; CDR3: CATQLPGTVGYTF
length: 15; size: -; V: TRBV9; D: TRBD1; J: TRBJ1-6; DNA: TGTGCCAGCAGCGTAGCGACAGGGGGCGGTTCACCCCTCCACTTT; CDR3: CASSVATGGGSPLHF
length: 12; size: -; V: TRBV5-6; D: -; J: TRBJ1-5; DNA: TGTGCCAGCAGCTCGGTTAATCAGCCCCAGCATTTT; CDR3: CASSSVNQPQHF
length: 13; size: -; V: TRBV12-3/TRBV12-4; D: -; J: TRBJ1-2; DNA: TGTGCCAGCAGTTTGACGGAGAACTATGGCTACACCTTC; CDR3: CASSLTENYGYTF
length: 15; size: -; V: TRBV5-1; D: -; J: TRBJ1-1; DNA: TGCGCCAGCAGCTTGAATGCAGGATTGAACACTGAAGCTTTCTTT; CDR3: CASSLNAGLNTEAFF
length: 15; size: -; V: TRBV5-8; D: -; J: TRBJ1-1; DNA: TGTGCCAGCAGCTTCGAAGGGACAACGAACACTGAAGCTTTCTTT; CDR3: CASSFEGTTNTEAFF
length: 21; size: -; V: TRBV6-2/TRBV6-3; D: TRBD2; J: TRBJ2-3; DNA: TGTGCCAGCAGTCACTCTCGCCGATTCTCTAGCGGGGGGTTTCGGACAGATACGCAGTATTTT; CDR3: CASSHSRRFSSGGFRTDTQYF
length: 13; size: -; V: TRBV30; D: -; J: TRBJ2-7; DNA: TGTGCCTGGAGTGGCGGGACCCAAGGCGAGCAGTACTTC; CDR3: CAWSGGTQGEQYF
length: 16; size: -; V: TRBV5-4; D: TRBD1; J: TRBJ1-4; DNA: TGTGCCAGCAGCCACCAGGGACAGACTAAGGAGGAAAAACTGTTTTTT; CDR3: CASSHQGQTKEEKLFF
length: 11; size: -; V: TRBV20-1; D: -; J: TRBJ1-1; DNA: TGCAGTGCTAGAGTAGGGGGTGGAGCTTTCTTT; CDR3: CSARVGGGAFF
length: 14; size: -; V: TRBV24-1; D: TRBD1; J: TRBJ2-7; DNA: TGTGCCACCAGTGATGGGACAGCGCCCTACGAGCAGTACTTC; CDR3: CATSDGTAPYEQYF
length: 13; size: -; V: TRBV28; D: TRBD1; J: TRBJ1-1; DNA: TGTGCCAGCAGTCCGGGACAGGGGCCCACAGCTTTCTTT; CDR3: CASSPGQGPTAFF
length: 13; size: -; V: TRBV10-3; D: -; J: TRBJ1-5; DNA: TGTGCCATCAGTGAGATAGGGGGACAGCCCCAGCATTTT; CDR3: CAISEIGGQPQHF
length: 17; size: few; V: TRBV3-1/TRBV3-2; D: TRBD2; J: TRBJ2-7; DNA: TGTGCCAGCAGCCAAGATCCTCGTCTAGCGGAATACTACGAGCAGTACTTC; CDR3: CASSQDPRLAEYYEQYF
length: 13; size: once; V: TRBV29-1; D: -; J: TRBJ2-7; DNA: TGCAGCGCCGACGCAGGGGAGGGCTACGAGCAGTACTTC; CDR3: CSADAGEGYEQYF
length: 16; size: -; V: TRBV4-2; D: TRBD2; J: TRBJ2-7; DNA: TGTGCCAGCAGCCAAGCATCAGCGGGAGGAGGGAACGAGCAGTACTTC; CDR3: CASSQASAGGGNEQYF
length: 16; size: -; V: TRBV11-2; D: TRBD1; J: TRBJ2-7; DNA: TGTGCCAGCAGCCCTCATCGGGGGACAGGGCAATACGAGCAGTACTTC; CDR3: CASSPHRGTGQYEQYF
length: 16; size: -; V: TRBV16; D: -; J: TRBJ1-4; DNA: TGTGCCAGCAGCCCCGCCTGGGGGCCAACTAATGAAAAACTGTTTTTT; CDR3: CASSPAWGPTNEKLFF
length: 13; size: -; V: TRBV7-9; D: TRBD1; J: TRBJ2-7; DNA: TGTGCCAGCACGACAGGGTTTGTGTACGAGCAGTACTTC; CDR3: CASTTGFVYEQYF
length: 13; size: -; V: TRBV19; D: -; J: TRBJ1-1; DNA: TGTGCCAGTAGTATGGGGCAGGTCACTGAAGCTTTCTTT; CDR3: CASSMGQVTEAFF
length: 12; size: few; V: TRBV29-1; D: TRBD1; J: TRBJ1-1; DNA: TGCAGCGGGTACAGGGGGCTCACTGAAGCTTTCTTT; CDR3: CSGYRGLTEAFF
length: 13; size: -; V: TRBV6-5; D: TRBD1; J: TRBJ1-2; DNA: TGTGCCGCACAGGGGGTCGGTACCTATGGCTACACCTTC; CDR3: CAAQGVGTYGYTF
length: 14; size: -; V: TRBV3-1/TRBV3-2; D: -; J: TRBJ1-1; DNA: TGTGCCAGCAGCCGAGCCGGGACATTCATTGAAGCTTTCTTT; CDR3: CASSRAGTFIEAFF
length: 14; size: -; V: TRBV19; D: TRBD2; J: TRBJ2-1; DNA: TGTGCCAGTATGAGCGGGGGGTACCACAATGAGCAGTTCTTC; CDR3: CASMSGGYHNEQFF
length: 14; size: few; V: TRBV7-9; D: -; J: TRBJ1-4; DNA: TGTGCCAGCAGCCGGACGGGAAGTAATGAAAAACTGTTTTTT; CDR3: CASSRTGSNEKLFF
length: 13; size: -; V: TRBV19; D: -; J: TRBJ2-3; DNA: TGTGCCAGTAGTGTGTCGACTAGAAATACGCAGTATTTT; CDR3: CASSVSTRNTQYF
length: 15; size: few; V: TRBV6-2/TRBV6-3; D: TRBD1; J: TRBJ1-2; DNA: TGTGCCAGCAGTCTCCGGGACAGGGTTTTCTATGGCTACACCTTC; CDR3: CASSLRDRVFYGYTF
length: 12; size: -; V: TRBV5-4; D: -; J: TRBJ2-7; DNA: TGTGCCAGCAGCTTGGGAGCCTACGAGCAGTACTTC; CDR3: CASSLGAYEQYF
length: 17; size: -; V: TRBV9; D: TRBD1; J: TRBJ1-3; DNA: TGTGCCAGCAGCGATGGACAGGGAATCGAATTGGGAAACACCATATATTTT; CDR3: CASSDGQGIELGNTIYF
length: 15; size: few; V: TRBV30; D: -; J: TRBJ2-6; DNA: TGTGCCTGGATACCGGGATACTCTGGGGCCAACGTCCTGACTTTC; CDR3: CAWIPGYSGANVLTF
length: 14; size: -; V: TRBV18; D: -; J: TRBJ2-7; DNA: TGTGCCAGCTCACCAGCAGGCCTAATCTACGAGCAGTACTTC; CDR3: CASSPAGLIYEQYF
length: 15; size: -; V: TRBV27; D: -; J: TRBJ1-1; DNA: TGTGCCAGCAGTTTAAGTTTCCAGGGATTAACTGAAGCTTTCTTT; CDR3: CASSLSFQGLTEAFF
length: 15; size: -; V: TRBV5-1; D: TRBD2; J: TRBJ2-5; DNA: TGCGCCAGCAGCTTGAGGCTAGCGGGAGAGGAGACCCAGTACTTC; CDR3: CASSLRLAGEETQYF
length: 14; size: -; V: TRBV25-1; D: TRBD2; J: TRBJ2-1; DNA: TGTGCCAGCAGACCAACTAGCGGTTACAATGAGCAGTTCTTC; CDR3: CASRPTSGYNEQFF
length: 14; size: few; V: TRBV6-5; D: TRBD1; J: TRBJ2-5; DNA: TGTGCCAGCAGATGGGACAGGGCCATAGAGACCCAGTACTTC; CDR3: CASRWDRAIETQYF
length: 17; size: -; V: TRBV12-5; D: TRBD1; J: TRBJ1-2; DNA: TGTGCTAGTGGTTTGGTAGTCTCCGGCAGGGGGCTTGTTGGCTACACCTTC; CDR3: CASGLVVSGRGLVGYTF
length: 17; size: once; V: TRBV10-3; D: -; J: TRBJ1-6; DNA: TGTGCCATCAGTGAGTCGGGGGGGGGCTCCTATAATTCACCCCTCCACTTT; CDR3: CAISESGGGSYNSPLHF
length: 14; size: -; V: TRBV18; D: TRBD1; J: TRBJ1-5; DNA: TGTGCCAGCTCAGAGACAGGGGCCAATCAGCCCCAGCATTTT; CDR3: CASSETGANQPQHF
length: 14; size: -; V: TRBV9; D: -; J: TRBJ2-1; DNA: TGTGCCAGCAGCGTAGGCCAGTTCTACAATGAGCAGTTCTTC; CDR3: CASSVGQFYNEQFF